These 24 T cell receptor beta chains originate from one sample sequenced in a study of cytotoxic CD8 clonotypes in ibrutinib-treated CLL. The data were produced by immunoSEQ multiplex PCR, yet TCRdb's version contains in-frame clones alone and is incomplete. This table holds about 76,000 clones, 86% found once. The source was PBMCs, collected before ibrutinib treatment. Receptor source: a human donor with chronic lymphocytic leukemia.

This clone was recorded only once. CDR3 loop: CASQPLAGEGVGQETQYF. CDR3 bases: TGTGCCAGCCAACCTCTAGCGGGAGAAGGGGTAGGGCAAGAGACCCAGTACTTC. The chain has TRBV7-9 and TRBJ2-5; TRBD2 agrees at 10 bases. J lost 2 bases, V lost 8 bases, and 17 bases had no gene match. Germline V gene sequence: CDR1 SEHNR, CDR2 FQNEAQ (reference sequence). The CDR3 has 18 residues.

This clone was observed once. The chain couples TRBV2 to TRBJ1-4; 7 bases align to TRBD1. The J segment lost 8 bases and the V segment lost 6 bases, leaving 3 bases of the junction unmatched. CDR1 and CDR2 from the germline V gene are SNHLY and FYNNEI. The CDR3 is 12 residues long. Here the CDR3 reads CASRDRPEKLFF. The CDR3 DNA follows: TGTGCCAGCAGGGACAGGCCCGAAAAACTGTTTTTT.

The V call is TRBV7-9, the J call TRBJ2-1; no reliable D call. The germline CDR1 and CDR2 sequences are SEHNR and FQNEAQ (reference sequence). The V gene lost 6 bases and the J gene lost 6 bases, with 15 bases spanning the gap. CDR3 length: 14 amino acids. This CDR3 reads CASRGVGFPNEQFF. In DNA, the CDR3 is TGTGCCAGCAGGGGCGTAGGGTTTCCCAATGAGCAGTTCTTC.

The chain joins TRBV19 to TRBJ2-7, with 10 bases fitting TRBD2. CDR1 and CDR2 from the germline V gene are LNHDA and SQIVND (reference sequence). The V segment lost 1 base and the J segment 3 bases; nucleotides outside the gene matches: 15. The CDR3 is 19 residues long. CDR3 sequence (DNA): TGTGCCAGTAGTATAGCGGGGGGACTAGCGCCTGATGCCCTCTACGAGCAGTACTTC. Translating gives CASSIAGGLAPDALYEQYF.

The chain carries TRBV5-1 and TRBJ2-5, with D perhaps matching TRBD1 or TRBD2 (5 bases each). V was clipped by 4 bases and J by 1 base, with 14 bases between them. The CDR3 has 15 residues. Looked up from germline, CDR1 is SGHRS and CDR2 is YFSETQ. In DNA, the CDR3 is TGCGCCAGCAGCAGGGACGTGGGGATCCAAGAGACCCAGTACTTC. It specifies CASSRDVGIQETQYF.

CDR3 loop: CASSRTSGRSDTQYF. DNA of the CDR3: TGCGCCAGCTCAAGGACTAGCGGGAGGTCAGATACGCAGTATTTT. The V call is TRBV10-1, the J call TRBJ2-3, with TRBD2 identical over 14 bases. CDR1 WNHNN and CDR2 SYGVQD come from the germline V gene (reference sequence). This CDR3 region has 15 residues. J gave up 4 bases and V 8 bases, and 5 bases lay outside the gene matches.

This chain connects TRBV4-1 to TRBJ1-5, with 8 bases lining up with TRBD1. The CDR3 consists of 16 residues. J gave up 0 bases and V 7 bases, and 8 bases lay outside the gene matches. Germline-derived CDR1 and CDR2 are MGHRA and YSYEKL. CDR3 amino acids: CASKRETGDSNQPQHF. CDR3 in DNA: TGCGCCAGCAAAAGGGAGACAGGGGATAGCAATCAGCCCCAGCATTTT.

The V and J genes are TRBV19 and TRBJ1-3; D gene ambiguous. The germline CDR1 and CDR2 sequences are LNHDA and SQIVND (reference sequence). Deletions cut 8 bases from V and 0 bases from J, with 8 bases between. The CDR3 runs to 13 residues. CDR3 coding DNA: TGTGCCAGTCAAGACCGCTCTGGAAACACCATATATTTT. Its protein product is CASQDRSGNTIYF.

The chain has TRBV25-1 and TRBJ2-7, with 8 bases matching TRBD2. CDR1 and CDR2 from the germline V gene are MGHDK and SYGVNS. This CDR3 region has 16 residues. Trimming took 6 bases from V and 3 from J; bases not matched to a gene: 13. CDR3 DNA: TGTGCCAGCAGAGGAGCGGGAGTCCCCTACGGCTACGAGCAGTACTTC. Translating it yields CASRGAGVPYGYEQYF.

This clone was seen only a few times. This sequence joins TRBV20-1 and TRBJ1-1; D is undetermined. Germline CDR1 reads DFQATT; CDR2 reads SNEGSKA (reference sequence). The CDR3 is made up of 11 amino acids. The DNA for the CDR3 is TGCTCGATCCTACAGAACACTGAAGCTTTCTTT. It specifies CSILQNTEAFF.

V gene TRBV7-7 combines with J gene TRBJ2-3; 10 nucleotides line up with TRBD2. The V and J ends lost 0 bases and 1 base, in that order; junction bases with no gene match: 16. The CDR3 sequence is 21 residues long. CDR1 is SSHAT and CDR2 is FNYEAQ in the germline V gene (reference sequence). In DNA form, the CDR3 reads TGTGCCAGCAGCTTAGCGCTCGGTTGGCTAGCGGGAGATTGCGGCACAGATACGCAGTATTTT. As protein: CASSLALGWLAGDCGTDTQYF.

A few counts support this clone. The CDR3 nucleotides are TGTGCCTGGGCTGACAAGGGCCTCTACGAGCAGTACTTC. Its translation is CAWADKGLYEQYF. The chain employs TRBV30 and TRBJ2-7; no clear D gene. The V gene lost 5 bases and the J gene lost 3 bases, with 14 bases spanning the gap. Germline V gives CDR1 GTSNPN, CDR2 SVGIG (reference sequence). This CDR3 contains 13 residues.

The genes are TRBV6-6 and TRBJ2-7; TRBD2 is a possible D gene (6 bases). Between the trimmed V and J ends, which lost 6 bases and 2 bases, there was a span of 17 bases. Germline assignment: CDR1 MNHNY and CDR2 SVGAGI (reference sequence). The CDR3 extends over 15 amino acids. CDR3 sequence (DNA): TGTGCCAGCAGCCGCCCCGGGACTGGAACCTACGAGCAGTACTTC. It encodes CASSRPGTGTYEQYF.

DNA for the CDR3: TGTGCCAGCAGCTTTCAAGGTAGGGGGACTGAAGCTTTCTTT. Its translation: CASSFQGRGTEAFF. This chain uses TRBV5-4 with TRBJ1-1; possible D gene TRBD1, 6 bases. Trimming pared 2 bases from V and 5 bases from J, leaving 13 bases between. The CDR3 consists of 14 residues. CDR1 and CDR2 (germline): SGHNT, YYREEE (reference sequence).

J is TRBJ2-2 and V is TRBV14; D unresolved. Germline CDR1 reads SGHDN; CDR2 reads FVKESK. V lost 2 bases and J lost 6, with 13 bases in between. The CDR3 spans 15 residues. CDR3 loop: CASSQYQHRAGELFF. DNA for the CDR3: TGTGCCAGCAGCCAATACCAGCACCGAGCCGGGGAGCTGTTTTTT.

The CDR3: CASSLATGTYNTEAFF. Here the CDR3 DNA reads TGTGCCAGCAGCTTGGCGACAGGGACGTATAACACTGAAGCTTTCTTT. The gene calls are TRBV5-5 and TRBJ1-1; 7 bases agree with TRBD1. The length of the CDR3 is 16 residues. Trimming cost V 0 bases and J 2 bases; bases outside gene matches: 7. The V gene's germline CDR1 is SGHKS and CDR2 YYEKEE (reference sequence).

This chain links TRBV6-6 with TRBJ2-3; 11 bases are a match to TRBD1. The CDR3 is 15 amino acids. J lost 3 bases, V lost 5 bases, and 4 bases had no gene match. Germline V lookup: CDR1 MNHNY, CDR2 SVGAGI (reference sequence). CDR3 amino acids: CASSPGTGGTDTQYF. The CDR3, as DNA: TGTGCCAGCAGTCCCGGGACAGGGGGGACAGATACGCAGTATTTT.

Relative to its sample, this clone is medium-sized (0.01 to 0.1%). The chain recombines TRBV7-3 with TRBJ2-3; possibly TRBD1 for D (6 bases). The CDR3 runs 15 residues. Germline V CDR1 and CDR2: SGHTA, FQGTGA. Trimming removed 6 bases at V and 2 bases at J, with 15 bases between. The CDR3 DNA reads TGTGCCAGCAGTTCCCAGGGGCTTATCACAGATACGCAGTATTTT. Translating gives CASSSQGLITDTQYF.

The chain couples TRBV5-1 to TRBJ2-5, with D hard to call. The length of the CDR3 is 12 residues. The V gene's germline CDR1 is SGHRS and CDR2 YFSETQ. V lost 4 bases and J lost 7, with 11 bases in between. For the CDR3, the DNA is TGCGCCAGCAGCCTGACCGTTGGGACCCAGTACTTC. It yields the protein CASSLTVGTQYF.

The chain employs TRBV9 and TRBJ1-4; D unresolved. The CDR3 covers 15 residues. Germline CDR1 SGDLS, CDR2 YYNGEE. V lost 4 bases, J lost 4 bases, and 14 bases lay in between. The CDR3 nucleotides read TGTGCCAGCAGCACCCAACCCGTACGTAATGAAAAACTGTTTTTT. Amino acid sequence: CASSTQPVRNEKLFF.

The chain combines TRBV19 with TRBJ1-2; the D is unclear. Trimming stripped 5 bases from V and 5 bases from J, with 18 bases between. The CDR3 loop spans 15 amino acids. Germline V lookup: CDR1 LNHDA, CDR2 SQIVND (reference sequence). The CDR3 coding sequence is TGTGCCAGTAGTCCCCGTGGTTCCTGGGATTATGGCTACACCTTC. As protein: CASSPRGSWDYGYTF.

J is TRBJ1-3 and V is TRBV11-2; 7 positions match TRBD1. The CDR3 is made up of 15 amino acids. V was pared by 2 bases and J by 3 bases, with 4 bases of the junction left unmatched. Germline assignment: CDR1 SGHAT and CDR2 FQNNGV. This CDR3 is CASSLIGQDGNTIYF. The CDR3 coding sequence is TGTGCCAGCAGCTTAATTGGACAGGATGGAAACACCATATATTTT. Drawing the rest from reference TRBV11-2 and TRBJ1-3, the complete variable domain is EAGVAQSPRYKIIEKRQSVAFWCNPISGHATLYWYQQILGQGPKLLIQFQNNGVVDDSQLPKDRFSAERLKGVDSTLKIQPAKLEDSAVYLCASSLIGQDGNTIYFGEGSWLTVV.

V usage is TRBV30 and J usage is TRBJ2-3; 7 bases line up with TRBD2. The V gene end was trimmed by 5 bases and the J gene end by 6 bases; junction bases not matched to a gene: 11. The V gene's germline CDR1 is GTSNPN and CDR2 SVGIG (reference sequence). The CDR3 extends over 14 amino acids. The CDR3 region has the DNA TGTGCCTGGGGTGGACTAGACCGAGGGGATACGCAGTATTTT. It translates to CAWGGLDRGDTQYF.

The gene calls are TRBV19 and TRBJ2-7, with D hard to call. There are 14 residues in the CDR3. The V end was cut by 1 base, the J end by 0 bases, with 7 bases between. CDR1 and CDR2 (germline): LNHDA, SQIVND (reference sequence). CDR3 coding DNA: TGTGCCAGTAGTATAGCCCCTAGCTCCTACGAGCAGTACTTC. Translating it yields CASSIAPSSYEQYF.